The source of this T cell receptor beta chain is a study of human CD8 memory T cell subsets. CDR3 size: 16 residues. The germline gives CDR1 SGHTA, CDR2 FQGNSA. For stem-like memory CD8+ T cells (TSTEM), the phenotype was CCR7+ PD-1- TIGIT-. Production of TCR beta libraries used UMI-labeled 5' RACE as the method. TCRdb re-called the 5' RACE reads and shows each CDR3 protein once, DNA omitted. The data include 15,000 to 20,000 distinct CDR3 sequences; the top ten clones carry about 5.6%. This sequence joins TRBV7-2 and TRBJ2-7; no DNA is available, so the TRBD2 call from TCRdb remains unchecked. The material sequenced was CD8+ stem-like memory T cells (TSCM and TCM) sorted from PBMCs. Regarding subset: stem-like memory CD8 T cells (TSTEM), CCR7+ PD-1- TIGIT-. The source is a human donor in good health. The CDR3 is CASSLGMTVAGDEQYF.